This T cell receptor beta chain was profiled in a study of glioma-infiltrating T cells. The overall study: About 1.1 million peripheral T cells were targeted at about 4.5- to 11-fold coverage.

Details on this clonotype: A much larger clone lies one base from this, so it may be a read error.

Looked up from germline, CDR1 is LGHNA and CDR2 is YNFKEQ. Trimming shortened V by 1 base and J by 3 bases, and 15 bases separated the two germline ends. The CDR3 is 16 amino acids. Amplification of TCR alpha and beta CDR3 regions from RNA used iRepertoire nested multiplex PCR. TCRdb reprocessed the multiplex PCR reads with MiXCR, giving one entry per CDR3 protein. In the table there are approximately 400,000 distinct CDR3 sequences, about 40% of which are singletons. The V call is TRBV4-2, the J call TRBJ1-1; D ambiguous. Sequencing used glioma tissue, nonneoplastic brain tissue, or PBMCs (not recorded which). The receptor was derived from a human donor with low-grade glioma or glioblastoma, undergoing nonglioma brain surgery, or in good health (not recorded which). The CDR3 region has the DNA TGTGCCAGCAGCCAAGTTCGTTCGTTGGAGGACACTGAAGCTTTCTTT. This gives the protein CASSQVRSLEDTEAFF.